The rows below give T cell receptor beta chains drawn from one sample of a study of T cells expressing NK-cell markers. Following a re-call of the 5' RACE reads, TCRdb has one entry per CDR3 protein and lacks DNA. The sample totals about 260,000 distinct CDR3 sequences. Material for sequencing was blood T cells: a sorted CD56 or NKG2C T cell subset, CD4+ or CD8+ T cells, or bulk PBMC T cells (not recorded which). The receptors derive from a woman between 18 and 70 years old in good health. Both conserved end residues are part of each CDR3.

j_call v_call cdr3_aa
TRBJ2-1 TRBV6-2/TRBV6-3 CASSYDTGLADNEQFF
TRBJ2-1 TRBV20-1 CSARDRQTGRFNEQFF
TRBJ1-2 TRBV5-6 CASSLEVKGHPYGYTF
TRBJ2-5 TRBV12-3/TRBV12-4 CASSLAGAGVPKETQYF
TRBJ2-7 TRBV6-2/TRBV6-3 CASSPSPPLEQYF
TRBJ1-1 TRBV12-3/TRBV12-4 CASNPTGGYTEAFF
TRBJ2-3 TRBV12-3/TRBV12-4 CASSLRGGMADTQYF
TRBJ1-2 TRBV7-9 CASSKGAGGSNYGYTF
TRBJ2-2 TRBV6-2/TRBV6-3 CASSDPTGAGTGELFF
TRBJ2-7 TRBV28 CASEEYRTSNYEQYF
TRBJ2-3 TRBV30 CAWSSTSPDTQYF
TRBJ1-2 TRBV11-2 CASSLVDRNYGYTF
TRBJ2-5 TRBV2 CASSEGQGRGETQYF
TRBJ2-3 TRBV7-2 CAIRTASTDTQYF
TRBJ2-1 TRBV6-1 CASSRQGMSYNEQFF
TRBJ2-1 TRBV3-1 CASRRRRDLYNEQFF
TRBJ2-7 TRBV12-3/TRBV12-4 CASSPRWLASSYEQYF
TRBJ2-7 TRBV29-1 CSVVPSGSSYEQYF
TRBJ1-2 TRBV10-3 CAISDPGQADGYTF
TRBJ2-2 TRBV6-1 CASSPRQWPGELFF
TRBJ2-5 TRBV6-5 CASSSRVTVQETQYF
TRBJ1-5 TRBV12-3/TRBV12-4 CASSLARVNQPQHF
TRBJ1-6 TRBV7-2 CASSFLQGEHSPLHF
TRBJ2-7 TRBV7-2 CASSPSYLYEQYF
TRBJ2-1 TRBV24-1 CATSSIGLAGGESYNEQFF
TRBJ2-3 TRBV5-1 CASSLGTSGGADTQYF
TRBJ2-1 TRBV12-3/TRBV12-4 CASSLSGAGNEQFF
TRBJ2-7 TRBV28 CASSTIGTNTYEQYF
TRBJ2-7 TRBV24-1 CATSDSRQGGTYEQYF
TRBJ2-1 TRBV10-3 CAISGTGGYYNEQFF
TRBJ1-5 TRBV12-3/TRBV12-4 CASRNRENQPQHF
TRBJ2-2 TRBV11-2 CASSGMGSTGELFF
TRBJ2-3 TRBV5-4 CASSYDTITDTQYF
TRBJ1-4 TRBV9 CASSVGGQNFEKLFF
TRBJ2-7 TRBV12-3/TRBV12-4 CASSTENFYGSPYEQYF
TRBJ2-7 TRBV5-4 CASSSWSQGTYEQYF
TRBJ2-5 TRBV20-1 CSAFRLAETQYF
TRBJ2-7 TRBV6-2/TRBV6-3 CASSRFGTGGNYEQYF
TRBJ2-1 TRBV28 CASSLGRTPGRGEQFF
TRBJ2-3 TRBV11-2 CASSSRTWGGEYF
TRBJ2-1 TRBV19 CATRSVGSYNEQFF
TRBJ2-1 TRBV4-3 CASSQDHWGRNEQFF
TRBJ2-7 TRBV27 CASSLSGSAYYEQYF
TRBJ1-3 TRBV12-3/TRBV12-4 CASSFSGRPGNTIYF
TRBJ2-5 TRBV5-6 CASSWRETQYF
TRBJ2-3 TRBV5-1 CASSRDRVADTQYF
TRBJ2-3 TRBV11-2 CASSLRGGAGASTDTQYF
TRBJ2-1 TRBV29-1 CSAGQAYNEQFF
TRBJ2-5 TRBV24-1 CATSVSLGKGGETQYF
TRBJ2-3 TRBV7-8 CASSFGGGNSDMQYF
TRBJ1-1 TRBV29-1 CSVDRQGKKNTEAFF
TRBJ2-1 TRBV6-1 CASTQGRSSYNEQFF
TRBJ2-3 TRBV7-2 CASSSDHSGSPDTQYF
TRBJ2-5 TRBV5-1 CASSLPEAYQETQYF
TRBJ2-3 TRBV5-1 CASSPALAGGPDTQYF
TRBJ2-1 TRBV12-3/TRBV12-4 CASLTTRLAGDNEQFF